This T cell receptor (beta chain) was identified during a study of CD8 T cells in Susac syndrome. CD8+ and CD4+ T cells circulating in blood were sequenced for TCR beta. In contrast to the negatively isolated CD8+ and CD4+ T cells, TEMRA cells were FACS-enriched. V was cut by 5 bases and J by 3 bases, with 21 bases left in between. The CDR3 has 17 residues. RNA totalling roughly 0.45 to 1 ug underwent reverse transcription with random hexamers. TCRdb used MiXCR to reprocess the immunoSEQ multiplex PCR reads, holding one entry per CDR3 protein. Of around 140,000 distinct CDR3 sequences in the sample, 75% to 90% were seen once.

V usage is TRBV12-3 or TRBV12-4 and J usage is TRBJ2-3; D may be TRBD1 or TRBD2 (7 bases each). Sequencing input: CD8+ T cells from PBMCs. This clonotype was obtained from a human donor with multiple sclerosis. CDR3 region: CASSRWEGTVGTDTQYF. CDR3 DNA sequence: TGTGCCAGCAGTCGTTGGGAGGGGACAGTAGGGACAGATACGCAGTATTTT.